The clone carrying this T cell receptor beta chain showed up many times. CDR3 length: 14 residues. V was clipped by 7 bases and J by 2 bases; unmatched bases: 5. Germline V CDR1 and CDR2: SGHAT, FQNNGV. This entry comes from a study of T cells after yellow fever vaccination. As TCR cDNA was made by 5'RACE template switching, a universal primer site and UMIs were added. TCRdb re-called the 5' RACE reads with MiXCR, one entry per CDR3 protein. The data show 25,000 to 30,000 distinct CDR3 sequences, with around 5.5% seen just once and 10% to 15% held by the top ten. Findings and caveats of the study: Although the secondary response was weaker, it peaked faster, at day 5 versus 15. Only a minor proportion of clonotypes was detected across both CD4 and CD8 compartments.

The V gene is TRBV11-2, the J gene TRBJ2-1; 7 nucleotides match TRBD2. The source was PBMCs, either bulk or a sorted T-cell subset (CD4+, CD8+, memory, or dextramer-sorted; not recorded which), collected 15 days after the yellow fever booster vaccination. This clonotype originated in a man aged 25 to 40 who received the YFV17D yellow fever vaccine. This CDR3 is CASTFSGAYNEQFF. CDR3 nucleotides: TGTGCCAGCACATTCAGCGGGGCCTACAATGAGCAGTTCTTC.